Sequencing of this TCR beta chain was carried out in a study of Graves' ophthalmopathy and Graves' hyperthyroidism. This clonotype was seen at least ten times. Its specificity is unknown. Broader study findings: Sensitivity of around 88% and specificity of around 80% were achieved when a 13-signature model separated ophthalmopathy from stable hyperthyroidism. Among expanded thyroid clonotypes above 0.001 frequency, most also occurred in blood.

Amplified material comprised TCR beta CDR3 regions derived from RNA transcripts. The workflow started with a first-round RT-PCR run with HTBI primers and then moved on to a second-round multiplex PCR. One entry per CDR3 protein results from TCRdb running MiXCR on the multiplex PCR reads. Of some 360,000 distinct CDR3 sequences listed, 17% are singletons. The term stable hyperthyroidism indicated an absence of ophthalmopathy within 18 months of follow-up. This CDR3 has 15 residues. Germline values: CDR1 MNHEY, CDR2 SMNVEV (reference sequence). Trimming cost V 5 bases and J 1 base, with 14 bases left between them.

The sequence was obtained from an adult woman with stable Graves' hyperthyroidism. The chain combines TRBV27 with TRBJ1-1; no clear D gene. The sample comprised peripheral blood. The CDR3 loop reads CASSLTLMKNTEAFF. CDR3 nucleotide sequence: TGTGCCAGCAGTCTTACGCTAATGAAGAACACTGAAGCTTTCTTT.